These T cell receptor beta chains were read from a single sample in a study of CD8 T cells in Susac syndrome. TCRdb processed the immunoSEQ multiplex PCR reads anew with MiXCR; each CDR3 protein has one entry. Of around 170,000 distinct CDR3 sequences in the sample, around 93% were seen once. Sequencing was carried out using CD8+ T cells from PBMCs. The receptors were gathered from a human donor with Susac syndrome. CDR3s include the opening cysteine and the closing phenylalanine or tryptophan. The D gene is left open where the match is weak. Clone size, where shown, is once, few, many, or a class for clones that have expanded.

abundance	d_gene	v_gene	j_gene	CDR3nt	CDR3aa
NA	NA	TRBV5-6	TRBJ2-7	TGTGCCAGCAGCTTAACCGGGAGTATCAACGAGCAGTACTTC	CASSLTGSINEQYF
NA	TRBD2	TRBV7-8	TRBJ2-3	TGTGCCAGCAGCTCAGGACTAGCGGGGCACACAGATACGCAGTATTTT	CASSSGLAGHTDTQYF
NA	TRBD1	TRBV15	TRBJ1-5	TGTGCCACCGCAGACAGGGGAATTATCAATCAGCCCCAGCATTTT	CATADRGIINQPQHF
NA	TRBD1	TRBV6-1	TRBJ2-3	TGTGCCAGCAGTGAAGATCCCGGGACAGGGGGCAGATCAGATACGCAGTATTTT	CASSEDPGTGGRSDTQYF
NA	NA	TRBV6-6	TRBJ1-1	TGTGCCAGCAAGGAGGGTGGGGGCACTGAAGCTTTCTTT	CASKEGGGTEAFF
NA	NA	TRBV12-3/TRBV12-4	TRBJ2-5	TGTGCCAGCAGTTTAGGGGCAGGGAAGGAGACCCAGTACTTC	CASSLGAGKETQYF
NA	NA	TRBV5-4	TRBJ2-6	TGTGCCAGCAGGCTGCCTGGGGCCAACGTCCTGACTTTC	CASRLPGANVLTF
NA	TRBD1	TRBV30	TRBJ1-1	TGTGCCTGGGGGGACAGCCTGAACACTGAAGCTTTCTTT	CAWGDSLNTEAFF
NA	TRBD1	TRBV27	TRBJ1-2	TGTGCCAGCAGTCTCTCCCGGGACAGGGGCTATGGCTACACCTTC	CASSLSRDRGYGYTF
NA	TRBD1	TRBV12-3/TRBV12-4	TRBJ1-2	TGTGCCAGCAGTTTGGGACAGACTTATGGCTACACCTTC	CASSLGQTYGYTF
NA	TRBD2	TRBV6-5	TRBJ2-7	TGTGCCAGCAGTTACTCTGGGAGGGACTACGAGCAGTACTTC	CASSYSGRDYEQYF
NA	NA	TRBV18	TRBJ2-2	TGTGCCAGCTCCCCAACGAGGAACACCGGGGAGCTGTTTTTT	CASSPTRNTGELFF
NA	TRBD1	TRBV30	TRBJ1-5	TGCGCCTGGAGTAGACAGGGCGATCAGCCCCAGCATTTT	CAWSRQGDQPQHF
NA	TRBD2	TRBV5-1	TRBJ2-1	TGCGCCAGCAGCGGGACTAACTACAATGAGCAGTTCTTC	CASSGTNYNEQFF
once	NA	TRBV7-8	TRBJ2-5	TGTGCCAGCAGCTTTAGGATCGCAGGGGGGCGAGAGACCCAGTACTTC	CASSFRIAGGRETQYF
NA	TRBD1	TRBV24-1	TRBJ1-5	TGTGCCACCGCGCCTGGGACAGGGTACAATCAGCCCCAGCATTTT	CATAPGTGYNQPQHF
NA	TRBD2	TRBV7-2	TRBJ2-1	TGTGCCAGCAGCTTATGGACTAGCGGGAGCAATGAGCAGTTCTTC	CASSLWTSGSNEQFF
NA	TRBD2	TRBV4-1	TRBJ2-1	TGCGCCAGCAGCCCCTCGACTAGCGGGAGACCTTACAATGAGCAGTTCTTC	CASSPSTSGRPYNEQFF
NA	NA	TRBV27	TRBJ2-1	TGTGCCAGCAGTTTCTCTATAACGAATGAGCAGTTCTTC	CASSFSITNEQFF
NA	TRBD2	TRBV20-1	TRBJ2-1	TGCAGTGCCCTAACGGGGGGGAACAATGAGCAGTTCTTC	CSALTGGNNEQFF
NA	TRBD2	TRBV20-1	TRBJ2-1	TGCAGTGCCGTACCCGGGACTAGCGGGAGGGATAGCTCCTACAATGAGCAGTTCTTC	CSAVPGTSGRDSSYNEQFF
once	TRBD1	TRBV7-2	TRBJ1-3	TGTGCCAGCAGCACCTACCTGGCCGGGACAGCTGGAAACACCATATATTTT	CASSTYLAGTAGNTIYF
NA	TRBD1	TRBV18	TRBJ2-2	TGTGCCAGCTCAGACCAGGGGGCCAACACCGGGGAGCTGTTTTTT	CASSDQGANTGELFF
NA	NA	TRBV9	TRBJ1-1	TGTGCCAGCAGCGTAGGGGAGGTCACTGAAGCTTTCTTT	CASSVGEVTEAFF
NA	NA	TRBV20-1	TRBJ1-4	TGCAGTGCTAGGCCCTCGGGACTCTGGGAAAAACTGTTTTTT	CSARPSGLWEKLFF
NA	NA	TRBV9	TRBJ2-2	TGTGCCAGCAGCGTAGAGGACACCGGGGAGCTGTTTTTT	CASSVEDTGELFF
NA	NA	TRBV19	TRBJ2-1	TGTGCCAGTACCGATATTCAGGAACCGGGAAATGAGCAGTTCTTC	CASTDIQEPGNEQFF
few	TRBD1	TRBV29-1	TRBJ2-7	TGCAGCGTTTACAGGGGGGACGAGCAGTACTTC	CSVYRGDEQYF
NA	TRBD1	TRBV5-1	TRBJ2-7	TGCGCCAGCAGTCTGGGGACAGGGGAATACGAGCAGTACTTC	CASSLGTGEYEQYF
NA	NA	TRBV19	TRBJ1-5	TGTGCCAGTAGTACACAGGGTCGGGTAAGCAATCAGCCCCAGCATTTT	CASSTQGRVSNQPQHF
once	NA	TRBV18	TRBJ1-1	TGTGCCAGCTCGGTCGGAGAAGGGAGAACTGAAGCTTTCTTT	CASSVGEGRTEAFF
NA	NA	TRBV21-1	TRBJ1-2	TGTGCCAGCAACCGCAGGGGGAACTATGGCTACACCTTC	CASNRRGNYGYTF
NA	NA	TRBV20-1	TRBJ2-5	TGCAGTGCAGCCAGACAGGGGCGGGAGGAGACCCAGTACTTC	CSAARQGREETQYF
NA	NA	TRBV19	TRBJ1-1	TGTGCCAGTACCCTAAAGGACGGGACTGAAGCTTTCTTT	CASTLKDGTEAFF
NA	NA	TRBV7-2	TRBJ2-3	TGTGCCAGCAGCTCCCATTATGTTGGGGATACGCAGTATTTT	CASSSHYVGDTQYF
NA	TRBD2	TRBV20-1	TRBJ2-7	TGCAGTGCAGAACAGACGAGCGGGACGACAGCGGGGGAGCAGTACTTC	CSAEQTSGTTAGEQYF
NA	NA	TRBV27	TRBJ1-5	TGTGCCAGCAGTTACACATTGGGGCCAAATCAGCCCCAGCATTTT	CASSYTLGPNQPQHF
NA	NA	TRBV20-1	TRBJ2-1	TGCAGTGGTGAACTAGGTACTTACAATGAGCAGTTCTTC	CSGELGTYNEQFF
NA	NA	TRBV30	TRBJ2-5	TGTGCCTGGAGTGTAGGACAAGAGCTTACGGAGACCCAGTACTTC	CAWSVGQELTETQYF
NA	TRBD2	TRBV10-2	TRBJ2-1	TGCGCCAGCAGTGGGACTAGCGGGAGTATCAATGAGCAGTTCTTC	CASSGTSGSINEQFF
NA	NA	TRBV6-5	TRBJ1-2	TGTGCCAGCAGTTACTCGGTTGAAAACTATGGCTACACCTTC	CASSYSVENYGYTF
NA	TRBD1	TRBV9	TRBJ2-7	TGTGCCAGCAGCCCGATGGGACAGGGGGCCTACGAGCAGTACTTC	CASSPMGQGAYEQYF
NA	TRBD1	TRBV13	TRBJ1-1	TGTGCCAGCAGACCCAGGGGGTATAGCACTGAAGCTTTCTTT	CASRPRGYSTEAFF
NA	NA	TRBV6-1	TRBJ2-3	TGTGCCAGCAGCGCATCTAGCGTGTTTACAGATACGCAGTATTTT	CASSASSVFTDTQYF
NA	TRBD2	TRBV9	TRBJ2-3	TGTGCCAGCAGCCCCTCTAGCGGGATTAGGGATACGCAGTATTTT	CASSPSSGIRDTQYF
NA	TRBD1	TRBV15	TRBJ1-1	TGTGCCACCAGCCGAGACAGGGGGTTGAACACTGAAGCTTTCTTT	CATSRDRGLNTEAFF
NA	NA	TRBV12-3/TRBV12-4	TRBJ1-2	TGTGCCAGCAGACTCGGACCGCGCTATGGCTACACCTTC	CASRLGPRYGYTF
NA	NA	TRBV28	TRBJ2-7	TGTGCCAGCAGTTTCCTCCGTGTTTACGAGCAGTACTTC	CASSFLRVYEQYF